The clone carrying this T cell receptor (beta chain) was counted ten times or more. The data belong to a study of spatial heterogeneity in lung cancer. TCRdb passed the 5' RACE reads through MiXCR, listing each CDR3 protein once. The sample lists 50,000 to 65,000 distinct CDR3 sequences; about 8% were seen once. Time point specified: sample taken at primary tumor resection. The study sequenced unsorted whole RNA from tumor, nontumor lung or frozen PBMC. A total of some 70 untreated early-stage non-small cell lung cancer patients served as donors. The CDR3 extends over 14 amino acids. V lost 5 bases and J lost 0; bases outside the gene matches: 3. Germline loops: CDR1 SEHNR, CDR2 FQNEAQ (reference sequence).

Sequences were derived from PBMCs, sampled at surgery. This clonotype originated in a female donor with early-stage non-small cell lung cancer. The genes are TRBV7-9 and TRBJ2-5; 7 bases agree with TRBD1. The CDR3 spells CASSPDRYQETQYF. CDR3 coding DNA: TGTGCCAGCAGCCCGGACAGGTACCAAGAGACCCAGTACTTC.